This T cell receptor (beta chain) is from a study of human T cells and chemical hapten exposure. The CDR3 is 15 residues long. The germline gives CDR1 DFQATT, CDR2 SNEGSKA (reference sequence). Germline trimming cut 8 bases from V and 2 bases from J; bases unmatched to any gene: 11. As for this clonotype: Its specificity is unknown.

Study-level results: Since the donors had alopecia, their immune response may not be the same as that of healthy people.

The time point was: pre-sensitization, week 0. Treatment noted: therapeutic diphenylcyclopropenone sensitization with weekly scalp DPC. TCRdb recomputed calls from the RACE reads with MiXCR, one row per CDR3 protein. The data contain tens of thousands of distinct CDR3 sequences, 13% to 15% of them singletons. The starting material was whole blood, obtained in connection with sensitization to the hapten diphenylcyclopropenone (DPC). The receptor was isolated from a woman aged 45-59 years with alopecia areata. Some clones in this sample may be carry-over from other donors' samples. The chain couples TRBV20-1 to TRBJ2-1, with 8 bases lining up with TRBD2. The CDR3 loop reads CSPQGGGRTYNEQFF. DNA for the CDR3: TGCAGTCCCCAGGGCGGCGGGAGGACCTACAATGAGCAGTTCTTC.